Sequencing of this T cell receptor (beta chain) was carried out in a study of human T cells and chemical hapten exposure. On the study more broadly: Each patient's scalp received weekly diphenylcyclopropenone throughout the roughly 25-week study. The study traced per-sample TCR yield variation mainly to small differences in pooled library volumes.

The time point is: pre-sensitization, week 0. Specified treatment: therapeutic diphenylcyclopropenone sensitization with weekly scalp DPC. This clonotype was counted only a few times. TCRdb fed the RACE reads into MiXCR, producing one record per CDR3 protein. The sample has more than 55,000 distinct CDR3 sequences; about 10% are singletons. The CDR3 contains 15 residues. CDR1 and CDR2 (germline): MNHEY, SMNVEV (reference sequence). Losses at the gene ends were 8 bases for V and 4 bases for J; bases not matched to a gene: 12. Specimen: whole blood, collected in connection with sensitization to the hapten diphenylcyclopropenone (DPC). The chain links TRBV27 to TRBJ2-5, with 8 nucleotides matching TRBD1. This TCR was sampled from a woman aged 40-49 years with alopecia areata. Some clones in this sample may be carry-over from other donors' samples. CDR3 loop: CASAHDQGAGETQYF. In DNA, the CDR3 is TGTGCCAGCGCCCACGACCAGGGGGCGGGAGAGACCCAGTACTTC.